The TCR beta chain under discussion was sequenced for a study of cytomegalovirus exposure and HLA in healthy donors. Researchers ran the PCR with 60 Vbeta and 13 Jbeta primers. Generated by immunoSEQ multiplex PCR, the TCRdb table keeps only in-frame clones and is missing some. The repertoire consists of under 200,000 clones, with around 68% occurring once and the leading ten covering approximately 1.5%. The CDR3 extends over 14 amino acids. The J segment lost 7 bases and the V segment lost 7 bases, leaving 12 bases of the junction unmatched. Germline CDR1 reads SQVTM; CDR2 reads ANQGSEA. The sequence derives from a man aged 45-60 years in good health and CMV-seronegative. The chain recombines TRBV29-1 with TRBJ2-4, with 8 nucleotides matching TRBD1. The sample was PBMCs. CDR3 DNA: TGCAGCGCCCGGACAGGGAATGAGGGCAACATTCAGTACTTC. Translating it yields CSARTGNEGNIQYF. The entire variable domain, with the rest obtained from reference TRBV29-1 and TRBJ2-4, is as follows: SAVISQKPSRDICQRGTSLTIQCQVDSQVTMMFWYRQQPGQSLTLIATANQGSEATYESGFVIDKFPISRPNLTFSTLTVSNMSPEDSSIYLCSARTGNEGNIQYFGAGTRLSVL.